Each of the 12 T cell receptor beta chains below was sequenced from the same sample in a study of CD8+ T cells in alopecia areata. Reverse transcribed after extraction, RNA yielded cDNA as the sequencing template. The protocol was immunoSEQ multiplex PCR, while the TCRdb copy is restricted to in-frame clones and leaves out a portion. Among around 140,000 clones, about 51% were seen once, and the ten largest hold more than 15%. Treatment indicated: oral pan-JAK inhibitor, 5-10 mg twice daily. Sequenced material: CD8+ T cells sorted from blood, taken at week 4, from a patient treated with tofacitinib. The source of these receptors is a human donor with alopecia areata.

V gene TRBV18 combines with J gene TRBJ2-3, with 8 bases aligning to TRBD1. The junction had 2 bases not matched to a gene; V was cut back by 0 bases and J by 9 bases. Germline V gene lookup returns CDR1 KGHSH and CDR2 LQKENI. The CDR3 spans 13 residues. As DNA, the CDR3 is TGTGCCAGCTCACCACCCGGACAGGGAACGCAGTATTTT. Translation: CASSPPGQGTQYF. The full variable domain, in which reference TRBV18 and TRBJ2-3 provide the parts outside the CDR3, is NAGVMQNPRHLVRRRGQEARLRCSPMKGHSHVYWYRQLPEEGLKFMVYLQKENIIDESGMPKERFSAEFPKEGPSILRIQQVVRGDSAAYFCASSPPGQGTQYFGPGTRLTVL.

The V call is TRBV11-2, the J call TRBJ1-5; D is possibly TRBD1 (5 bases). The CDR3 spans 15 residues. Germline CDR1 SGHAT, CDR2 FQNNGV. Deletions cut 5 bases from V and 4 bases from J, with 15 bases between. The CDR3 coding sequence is TGTGCCAGCAGCCCTCATGGGGCGGGAAATCAGCCCCAGCATTTT. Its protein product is CASSPHGAGNQPQHF.

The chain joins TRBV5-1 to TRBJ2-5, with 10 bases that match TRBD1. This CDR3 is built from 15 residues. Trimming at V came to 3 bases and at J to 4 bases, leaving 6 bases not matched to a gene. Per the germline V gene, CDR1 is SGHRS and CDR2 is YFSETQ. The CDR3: CASSWGQGRRETQYF. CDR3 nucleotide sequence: TGCGCCAGCAGCTGGGGACAGGGGCGGAGAGAGACCCAGTACTTC.

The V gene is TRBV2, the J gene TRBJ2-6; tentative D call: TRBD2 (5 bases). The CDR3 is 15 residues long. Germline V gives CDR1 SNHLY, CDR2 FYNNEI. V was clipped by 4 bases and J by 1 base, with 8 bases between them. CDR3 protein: CASSGWESGANVLTF. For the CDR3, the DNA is TGTGCCAGCAGTGGATGGGAGTCTGGGGCCAACGTCCTGACTTTC.

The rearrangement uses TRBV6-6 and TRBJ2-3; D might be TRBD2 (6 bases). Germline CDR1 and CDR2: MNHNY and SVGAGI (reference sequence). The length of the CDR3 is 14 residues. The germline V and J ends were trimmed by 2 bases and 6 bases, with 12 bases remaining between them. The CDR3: CASSYGGESDTQYF. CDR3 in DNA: TGTGCCAGCAGTTACGGAGGGGAGTCGGATACGCAGTATTTT.

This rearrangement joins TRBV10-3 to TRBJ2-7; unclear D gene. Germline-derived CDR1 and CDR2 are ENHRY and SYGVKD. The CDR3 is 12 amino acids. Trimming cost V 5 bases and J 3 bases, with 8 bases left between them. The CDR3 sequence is CAISTKNYEQYF. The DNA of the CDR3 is TGTGCCATCAGTACGAAAAACTACGAGCAGTACTTC.

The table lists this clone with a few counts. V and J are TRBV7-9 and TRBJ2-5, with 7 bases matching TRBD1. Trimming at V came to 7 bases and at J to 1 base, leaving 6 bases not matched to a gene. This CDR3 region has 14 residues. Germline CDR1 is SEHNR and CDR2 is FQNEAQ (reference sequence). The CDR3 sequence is CASIFGDSQETQYF. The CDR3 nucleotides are TGTGCCAGCATCTTTGGGGACAGCCAAGAGACCCAGTACTTC.

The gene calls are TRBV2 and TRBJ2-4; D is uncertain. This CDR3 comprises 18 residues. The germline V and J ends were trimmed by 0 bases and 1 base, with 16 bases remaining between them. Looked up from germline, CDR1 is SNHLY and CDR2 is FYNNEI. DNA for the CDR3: TGTGCCAGCAGTGAAGCGTTCGGGTCTATGGCGGCCAAAAACATTCAGTACTTC. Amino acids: CASSEAFGSMAAKNIQYF.

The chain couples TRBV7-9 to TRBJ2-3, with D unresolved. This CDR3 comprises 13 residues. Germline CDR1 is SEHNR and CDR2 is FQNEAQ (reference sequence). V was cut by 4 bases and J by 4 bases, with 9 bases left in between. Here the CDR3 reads CASSSATSDTQYF. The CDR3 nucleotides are TGTGCCAGCAGCTCGGCCACCTCAGATACGCAGTATTTT. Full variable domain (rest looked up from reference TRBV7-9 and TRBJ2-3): DTGVSQNPRHKITKRGQNVTFRCDPISEHNRLYWYRQTLGQGPEFLTYFQNEAQLEKSRLLSDRFSAERPKGSFSTLEIQRTEQGDSAMYLCASSSATSDTQYFGPGTRLTVL.

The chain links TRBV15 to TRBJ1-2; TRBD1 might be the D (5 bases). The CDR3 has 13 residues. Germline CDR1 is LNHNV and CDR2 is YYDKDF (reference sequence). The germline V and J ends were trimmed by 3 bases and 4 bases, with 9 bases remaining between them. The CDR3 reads CATSSRGRYGYTF. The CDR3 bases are TGTGCCACCAGCAGCCGGGGACGCTATGGCTACACCTTC.

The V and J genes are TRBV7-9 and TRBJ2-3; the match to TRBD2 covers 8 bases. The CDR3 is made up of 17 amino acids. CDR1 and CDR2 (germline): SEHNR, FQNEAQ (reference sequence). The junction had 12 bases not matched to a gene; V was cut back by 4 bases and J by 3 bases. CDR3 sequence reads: CASSSPWAGGRTDTQYF. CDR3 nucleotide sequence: TGTGCCAGCAGCTCGCCGTGGGCGGGGGGAAGGACAGATACGCAGTATTTT.

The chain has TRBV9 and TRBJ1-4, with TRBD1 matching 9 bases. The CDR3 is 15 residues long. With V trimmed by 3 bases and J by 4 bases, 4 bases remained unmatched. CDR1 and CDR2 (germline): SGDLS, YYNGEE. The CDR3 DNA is TGTGCCAGCAGCGACCCGACAGGGGGTAATGAAAAACTGTTTTTT. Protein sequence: CASSDPTGGNEKLFF.